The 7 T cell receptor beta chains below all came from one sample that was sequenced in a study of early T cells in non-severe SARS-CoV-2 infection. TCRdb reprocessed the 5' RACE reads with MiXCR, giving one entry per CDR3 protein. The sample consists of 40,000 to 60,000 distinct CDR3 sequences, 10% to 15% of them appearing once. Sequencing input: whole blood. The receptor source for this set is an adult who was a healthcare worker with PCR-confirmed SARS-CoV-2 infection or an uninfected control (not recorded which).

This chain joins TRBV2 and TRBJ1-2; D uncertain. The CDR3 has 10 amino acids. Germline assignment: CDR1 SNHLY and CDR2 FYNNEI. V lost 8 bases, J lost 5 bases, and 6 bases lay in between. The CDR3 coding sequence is TGTGCCAGCGGGAGGTATGGCTACACCTTC. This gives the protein CASGRYGYTF.

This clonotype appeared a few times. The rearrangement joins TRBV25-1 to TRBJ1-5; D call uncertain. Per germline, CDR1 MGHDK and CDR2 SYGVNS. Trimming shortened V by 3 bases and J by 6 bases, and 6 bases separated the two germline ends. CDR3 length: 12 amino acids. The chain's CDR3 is CASSEGSQPQHF. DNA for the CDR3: TGTGCCAGCAGTGAGGGCTCTCAGCCCCAGCATTTT.

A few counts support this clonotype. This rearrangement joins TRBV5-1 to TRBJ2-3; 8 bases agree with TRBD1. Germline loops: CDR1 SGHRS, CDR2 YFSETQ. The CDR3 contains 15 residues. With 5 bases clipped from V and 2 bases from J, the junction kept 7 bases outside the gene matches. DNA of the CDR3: TGCGCCAGCAGGCGGGCAGGGGGCTACACAGATACGCAGTATTTT. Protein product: CASRRAGGYTDTQYF.

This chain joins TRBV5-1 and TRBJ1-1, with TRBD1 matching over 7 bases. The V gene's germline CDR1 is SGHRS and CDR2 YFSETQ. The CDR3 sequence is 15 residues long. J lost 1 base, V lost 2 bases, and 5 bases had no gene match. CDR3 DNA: TGCGCCAGCAGCTTATACAGGGGCCAGAACACTGAAGCTTTCTTT. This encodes CASSLYRGQNTEAFF.

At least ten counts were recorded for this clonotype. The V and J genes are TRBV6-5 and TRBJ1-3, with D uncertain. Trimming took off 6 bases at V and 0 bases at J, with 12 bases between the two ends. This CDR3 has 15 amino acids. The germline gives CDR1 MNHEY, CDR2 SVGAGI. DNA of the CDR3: TGTGCCAGCAGGTTTGACTCCCGCTCTGGAAACACCATATATTTT. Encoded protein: CASRFDSRSGNTIYF.

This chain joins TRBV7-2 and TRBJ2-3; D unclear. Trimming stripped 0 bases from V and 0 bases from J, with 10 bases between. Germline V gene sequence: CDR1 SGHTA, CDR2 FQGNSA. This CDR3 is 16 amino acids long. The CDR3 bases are TGTGCCAGCAGCTTAGCGCTTACGGATAGCACAGATACGCAGTATTTT. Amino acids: CASSLALTDSTDTQYF.

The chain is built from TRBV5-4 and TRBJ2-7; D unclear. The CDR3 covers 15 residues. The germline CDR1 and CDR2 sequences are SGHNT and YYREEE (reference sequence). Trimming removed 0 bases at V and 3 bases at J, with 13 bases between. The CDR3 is CASSLGLSQLYEQYF. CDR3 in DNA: TGTGCCAGCAGCTTGGGACTCTCACAACTCTACGAGCAGTACTTC.